Listed here are 4 T cell receptor beta chains from one sample, sequenced in a study of cytomegalovirus exposure and HLA in healthy donors (dated by TCRdb to the late 2010s). Library preparation employed the immunoSEQ multiplex PCR assay. For the multiplex PCR, a mixture combining 60 forward primers for TCR Vbeta segments and 13 reverse primers for TCR Jbeta segments was used. TCRdb limited this immuneACCESS table to in-frame rearrangements with V and J called. A share of clones is missing; checked studies link under half to unresolved V genes, and the rest is unexplained. The sample has 100,000 to 150,000 clones on record, approximately 87% of them singletons. The biggest ten clones account for approximately 4.7% of the sample. Sequencing was performed on PBMCs. These receptors were obtained from a woman in her twenties or thirties in good health and CMV-seronegative.

J is TRBJ1-1 and V is TRBV5-1; D is unresolved. Germline CDR1 is SGHRS and CDR2 is YFSETQ. The ends were cut back, 2 bases at V and 1 base at J, with 6 bases in the middle. The CDR3 contains 13 residues. Here the CDR3 reads CASSFSKNTEAFF. The CDR3 DNA reads TGCGCCAGCAGCTTTTCAAAGAACACTGAAGCTTTCTTT. The whole variable domain, filled in from reference TRBV5-1 and TRBJ1-1, reads KAGVTQTPRYLIKTRGQQVTLSCSPISGHRSVSWYQQTPGQGLQFLFEYFSETQRNKGNFPGRFSGRQFSNSRSEMNVSTLELGDSALYLCASSFSKNTEAFFGQGTRLTVV.

The CDR3: CASSLGRGPVYEQYF. The CDR3 region has the DNA TGTGCCAGCAGCTTAGGTAGGGGGCCGGTTTACGAGCAGTACTTC. The chain is built from TRBV7-6 and TRBJ2-5; TRBD1 agrees at 7 bases. With the DNA end fitting TRBJ2-7 better, the J assignment may be wrong. The CDR3 runs to 15 residues. CDR1 and CDR2 (germline): SGHVS, FNYEAQ.

The J gene is TRBJ2-1, the V gene TRBV4-1; the match to TRBD1 covers 7 bases. Per the germline V gene, CDR1 is MGHRA and CDR2 is YSYEKL. CDR3 length: 17 amino acids. V was clipped by 4 bases and J by 0 bases; unmatched bases: 9. The CDR3 DNA sequence: TGCGCCAGCAGCCGCAAAACAGGGGAAGGCTCCTACAATGAGCAGTTCTTC. The encoded protein is CASSRKTGEGSYNEQFF.

Regarding this clone: The sample contains more than one DNA sequence encoding this CDR3. The chain links TRBV5-1 to TRBJ1-1; D is possibly TRBD1 (5 bases). V lost 3 bases and J lost 4, with 7 bases in between. Germline CDR1 and CDR2: SGHRS and YFSETQ. The CDR3 spans 12 residues. The CDR3 here is CASSSGGTEAFF. The CDR3 region has the DNA TGCGCCAGCAGCTCGGGGGGCACTGAAGCTTTCTTT.